This TCR beta chain was profiled in a study of T cell changes during pregnancy in multiple sclerosis. Germline V gives CDR1 SGHVS, CDR2 FNYEAQ. The CDR3 sequence is 13 residues long. The ends were cut back, 5 bases at V and 1 base at J, with 8 bases in the middle. Data came from immunoSEQ multiplex PCR; TCRdb stores just in-frame clones and leaves some out. The sample lists approximately 90,000 clones, 90% to 95% seen once, with about 1.6% in the top ten. This receptor was taken from a female donor in good health, enrolled as a control in a pregnancy study. V gene TRBV7-6 combines with J gene TRBJ1-1; D not certain. Sequences were derived from peripheral blood, sampled after pregnancy. As DNA, the CDR3 is TGTGCCAGCAGCCCAAACAGGAACACTGAAGCTTTCTTT. Translation gives CASSPNRNTEAFF.